The 5 T cell receptor beta chains presented below share a single source sample, sequenced in a study of blood T cell repertoires in COVID-19. Here immunoSEQ multiplex PCR was the method, and the copy in TCRdb shows in-frame clones only, minus some. Among 140,000 to 150,000 clones, around 87% were seen once, and the ten largest hold about 4.1%. Sequencing was done on a sample of PBMCs or T cells enriched from blood (not recorded which). Source of these receptors: a woman aged 35 to 49 who had been exposed to COVID-19.

The chain employs TRBV19 and TRBJ2-5; 8 bases agree with TRBD2. J gave up 2 bases and V 5 bases, and 10 bases lay outside the gene matches. Germline V gene sequence: CDR1 LNHDA, CDR2 SQIVND (reference sequence). This CDR3 comprises 16 residues. The CDR3 spells CASSHTSGLIQETQYF. CDR3 bases: TGTGCCAGTAGTCACACTAGCGGACTCATACAAGAGACCCAGTACTTC.

The table lists this clone with a few counts. The CDR3 loop is CASRSLAGVQEQYF. The CDR3 DNA sequence: TGTGCCAGCAGATCGCTGGCGGGAGTACAGGAGCAGTACTTC. This sequence joins TRBV5-6 and TRBJ2-7; 7 bases match TRBD2. This CDR3 comprises 14 residues. The J segment lost 7 bases and the V segment lost 5 bases, leaving 12 bases of the junction unmatched. Germline lookup yields CDR1 SGHDT and CDR2 YYEEEE.

The J gene is TRBJ2-1, the V gene TRBV12-5; tentatively, D is TRBD2 (6 bases). Germline V gene sequence: CDR1 LGHNT, CDR2 FRNRAP. This CDR3 comprises 15 residues. Trimming left V 2 bases short and J 10 bases short, with 18 bases between. CDR3 bases: TGTGCTAGTGGTTTGTCCCTGGGGGGAGTAGGGGAGCAGTTCTTC. It codes for CASGLSLGGVGEQFF.

The V and J genes are TRBV3-1 (or the pseudogene TRBV3-2) and TRBJ2-3; TRBD2 aligns across 11 bases. In germline, CDR1 is LGHDT, CDR2 YNNKEL (reference sequence). The CDR3 covers 15 residues. The ends lost 7 bases at V and 3 bases at J; junction bases unmatched: 6. CDR3 amino acids: CASKLTSGVTDTQYF. In DNA, the CDR3 is TGTGCCAGCAAGCTGACTAGCGGGGTGACAGATACGCAGTATTTT.

The chain couples TRBV11-2 to TRBJ2-5; D might be TRBD1 (5 bases). CDR1 is SGHAT, CDR2 FQNNGV, per germline. The germline V and J ends were trimmed by 5 bases and 1 base, with 5 bases remaining between them. The CDR3 covers 12 residues. CDR3 nucleotide sequence: TGTGCCAGCAGCCAGGGCCAAGAGACCCAGTACTTC. Translated, it gives CASSQGQETQYF.